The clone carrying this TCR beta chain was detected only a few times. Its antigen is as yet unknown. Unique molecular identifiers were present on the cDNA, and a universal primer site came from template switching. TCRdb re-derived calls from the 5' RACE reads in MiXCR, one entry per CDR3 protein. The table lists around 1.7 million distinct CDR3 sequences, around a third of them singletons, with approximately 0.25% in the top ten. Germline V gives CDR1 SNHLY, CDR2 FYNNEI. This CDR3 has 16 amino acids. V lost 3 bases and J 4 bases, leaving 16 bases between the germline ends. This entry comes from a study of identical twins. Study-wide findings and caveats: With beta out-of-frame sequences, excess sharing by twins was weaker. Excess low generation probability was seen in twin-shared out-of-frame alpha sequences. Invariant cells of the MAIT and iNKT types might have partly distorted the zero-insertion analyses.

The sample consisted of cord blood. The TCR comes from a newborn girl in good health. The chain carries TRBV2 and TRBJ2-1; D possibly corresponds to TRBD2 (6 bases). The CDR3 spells CASSDLWAGRYNEQFF. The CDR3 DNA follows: TGTGCCAGCAGTGATCTATGGGCGGGAAGGTACAATGAGCAGTTCTTC.